This T cell receptor (beta chain) was sequenced in a study of T-cell reconstitution after alpha-beta-depleted transplantation in children. Whole-study results and caveats: Diversity of TCRbeta at day 60 was high in some patients, arising from surviving recipient T cells and thymic progenitors.

Molecular barcoding with unique molecular identifiers was used for the TCRbeta library. TCRdb reprocessed the PCR reads with MiXCR, giving one entry per CDR3 protein. Among 750,000 to 950,000 distinct CDR3 sequences, 15% to 20% were seen once, and the ten largest hold under 6%. This clonotype was seen a handful of times. The target antigen is unknown. The CDR3 runs 12 residues. Germline V lookup: CDR1 SQVTM, CDR2 ANQGSEA. The V and J ends lost 1 base and 8 bases respectively, with 10 bases between them. The sequencing used PBMCs, mostly from graft donor cells, collected 360 days after TCRalphabeta/CD19-depleted stem cell transplant. This TCR was sampled from a male patient younger than 18 who had a stem cell transplant for acute lymphoblastic leukemia, so the T cells may come from the graft donor. The chain carries TRBV29-1 and TRBJ2-3; D not certain. In DNA form, the CDR3 reads TGCAGCGTTGAAGCGGCTATAGGTACGCAGTATTTT. It encodes CSVEAAIGTQYF.